This T cell receptor beta chain was recovered during a study of blood T cells in healthy people across ages. About the research overall: About one barcoded beta molecule per two T cells came from capture by template switching. Regarding the study as a whole: With donor CMV status unknown, expanded clonotype changes were possibly confounded.

To note about this clonotype: Its antigen is unidentified.

The CDR3 is 13 amino acids. Trimming stripped 1 base from V and 4 bases from J, with 5 bases between. Per germline, CDR1 SEHNR and CDR2 FQNEAQ (reference sequence). Together with a sample-barcoded 5' primer, a J-beta primer mix was included in a second PCR lasting 7 to 11 cycles. TCRdb reprocessed the 5' RACE reads with MiXCR, giving one entry per CDR3 protein. This table holds around 990,000 distinct CDR3 sequences, 25% found once. This sample also belongs to another study, concerning T cells of mothers and their children. Per that study: There were over 8.5 million TCR beta CDR3 reads from each mother and roughly 3 million from each child.

This receptor was obtained from a girl aged 2 to 9 in good health. The chain has TRBV7-9 and TRBJ2-1; no firm D call. Material: blood. The CDR3 DNA sequence: TGTGCCAGCAGCTTAGAGCTTTACAATGAGCAGTTCTTC. Translation gives CASSLELYNEQFF.